This is a list of T cell receptor beta chains from one sample in a study of human T cells and chemical hapten exposure. TCRdb ran MiXCR on the RACE reads and lists one entry per CDR3 protein. Among fewer than 150,000 distinct CDR3 sequences listed, around an eighth were seen once. This specimen consisted of whole blood, obtained in connection with sensitization to the hapten diphenylcyclopropenone (DPC). The receptors here all came from a young woman with alopecia areata. Some clones in this sample may be carry-over from other donors' samples. CDR3s include the opening cysteine and the closing phenylalanine or tryptophan. D genes are given only for firm matches. Some rows mark clone size as missing; the rest say once, few, many or name a class of expanded clone.

v_gene	d_gene	j_gene	abundance	CDR3nt	CDR3aa
TRBV5-1	NA	TRBJ1-1	NA	TGCGCCAGCAGCTTGAGCACAGTGGCTGAAGCTTTCTTT	CASSLSTVAEAFF
TRBV4-1	NA	TRBJ1-1	NA	TGCGCCAGCAGCCAAGATGCAGCAGGCAACACTGAAGCTTTCTTT	CASSQDAAGNTEAFF
TRBV12-3/TRBV12-4	NA	TRBJ1-1	NA	TGTGCCAGCAGCCTGGGTGGTCCCCGAGCTTTCTTT	CASSLGGPRAFF
TRBV9	TRBD1	TRBJ2-5	NA	TGTGCCAGCAGCGTAGCGATCAACAGGGGTGAAGAGACCCAGTACTTC	CASSVAINRGEETQYF
TRBV12-3/TRBV12-4	NA	TRBJ1-5	many	TGTGCCAGCAGCCCCGTGGGTAGGGGGAATCAGCCCCAGCATTTT	CASSPVGRGNQPQHF
TRBV20-1	NA	TRBJ2-7	NA	TGCAGTGCTACACTTAGCAGGTCTGGGTACGAGCAGTACTTC	CSATLSRSGYEQYF
TRBV20-1	TRBD1	TRBJ1-5	few	TGCAGTGCTGGGGGGGGACAGGGCTCGAGGCAGCCCCAGCATTTT	CSAGGGQGSRQPQHF
TRBV5-4	NA	TRBJ2-5	NA	TGTGCCAGCAGCTTGGGAACACAGGGAGCCTTACGTGAGACCCAGTACTTC	CASSLGTQGALRETQYF
TRBV20-1	TRBD1	TRBJ1-5	few	TGCAGTGCTAGAGCGACAGGGTGGAATCAGCCCCAGCATTTT	CSARATGWNQPQHF
TRBV6-4	NA	TRBJ1-5	NA	TGTGCCAGCAGTCTGGACCCGGACGGCAATCAGCCCCAGCATTTT	CASSLDPDGNQPQHF
TRBV19	NA	TRBJ2-7	NA	TGTGCCAGTAGGGGGTCGGATATGTACGAGCAGTACTTC	CASRGSDMYEQYF
TRBV6-1	NA	TRBJ2-7	NA	TGTGCCAGCAGTGGGGAGTACTCCTACGAGCAGTACTTC	CASSGEYSYEQYF
TRBV7-6	NA	TRBJ2-7	NA	TGTGCCAGCAGCTTATACCCTCGTCTCGAGCAGTACTTC	CASSLYPRLEQYF
TRBV7-6	NA	TRBJ2-2	NA	TGTGCCAGCAGCTTAGGGACATTGAACACCGGGGAGCTGTTTTTT	CASSLGTLNTGELFF
TRBV5-1	NA	TRBJ1-1	NA	TGCGCCAGCAGCCGACACCCTCGACAGGAAGTGAACACTGAAGCTTTCTTT	CASSRHPRQEVNTEAFF
TRBV29-1	TRBD1	TRBJ2-5	NA	TGCAGCGTGGGGACAGCCGATTATGAGACCCAGTACTTC	CSVGTADYETQYF
TRBV2	NA	TRBJ2-7	few	TGTGCCAGCAATAGGGGTTCCATCAACGAGCAGTACTTC	CASNRGSINEQYF
TRBV12-3/TRBV12-4	NA	TRBJ1-2	NA	TGTGCCAGCACACCCTACCGGAATACTAACTATGGCTACACCTTC	CASTPYRNTNYGYTF
TRBV29-1	NA	TRBJ2-3	NA	TGCAGCGTTAGCGGCGGCGATACGCAGTATTTT	CSVSGGDTQYF
TRBV11-3	NA	TRBJ2-2	few	TGTGCCAGCAGCACCGGGACGTATGCGAACACCGGGGAGCTGTTTTTT	CASSTGTYANTGELFF
TRBV7-2	TRBD2	TRBJ2-7	NA	TGTGCCAGCAGCTTAGTAGGAACTAGCGGGGGGATAGGCTCCTACGAGCAGTACTTC	CASSLVGTSGGIGSYEQYF
TRBV7-2	TRBD2	TRBJ2-1	many	TGTGCCAGCAGCCCCAGACTAGCGGGGAACTCGTTGGGGTTCTTC	CASSPRLAGNSLGFF
TRBV5-4	TRBD2	TRBJ2-3	many	TGTGCCAGCAGCTCCCCCTGGGCGGGGGGTCGCGATACGCAGTATTTT	CASSSPWAGGRDTQYF
TRBV4-3	NA	TRBJ1-1	NA	TGCGCCAGCGGAAAAGACAGAAACACTGAAGCTTTCTTT	CASGKDRNTEAFF
TRBV7-9	NA	TRBJ1-1	few	TGTGCCAGTGAGGGGGGGAAAAGCACTGAAGCTTTCTTT	CASEGGKSTEAFF
TRBV5-1	NA	TRBJ2-1	many	TGCGCCAGCAGCAGTCTAGGGGTTGACTCCTACAATGAGCAGTTCTTC	CASSSLGVDSYNEQFF
TRBV12-3/TRBV12-4	NA	TRBJ2-7	many	TGTGCCAGCAGTTTGGCCAGCTACGAGCAGTACTTC	CASSLASYEQYF
TRBV25-1	NA	TRBJ2-1	NA	TGTGCCAGCAGTGGGCCAGTGGGGGGGCTTTCCAATGAGCAGTTCTTC	CASSGPVGGLSNEQFF
TRBV6-1	NA	TRBJ1-1	NA	TGTGCCAGCAGTGAAGTCGCCGTTGGGACTGAAGCTTTCTTT	CASSEVAVGTEAFF
TRBV20-1	TRBD1	TRBJ1-1	few	TGCAGTGCCAGAAAAACCCGGGACAGGGGGTCTATGAACACTGAAGCTTTCTTT	CSARKTRDRGSMNTEAFF
TRBV6-2/TRBV6-3	NA	TRBJ2-1	few	TGTGCCAGCAGTTATTATCGACAGGCCTACTACAATGAGCAGTTCTTC	CASSYYRQAYYNEQFF
TRBV7-9	TRBD1	TRBJ1-4	many	TGTGCCAGCAGCTCGAGGACAGGGCAGGAAAAACTGTTTTTT	CASSSRTGQEKLFF
TRBV7-6	TRBD1	TRBJ1-5	few	TGTGCCAGCAGCCCCGCGACAGGGGGCGTTCAGCAGCCCCAGCATTTT	CASSPATGGVQQPQHF
TRBV29-1	NA	TRBJ2-3	NA	TGCAGCGTTGAAGATGACGGGACAGATACGCAGTATTTT	CSVEDDGTDTQYF
TRBV11-2	NA	TRBJ2-5	few	TGTGCCAGCAGCTTAGGGACGGCAGGAGAGTTCCAAGAGACCCAGTACTTC	CASSLGTAGEFQETQYF
TRBV6-2/TRBV6-3	NA	TRBJ2-3	NA	TGTGCCAGCAGTTACGAACAGGACACAGATACGCAGTATTTT	CASSYEQDTDTQYF
TRBV28	TRBD1	TRBJ1-2	few	TGTGCCAGCAGTTTAACAGGGGAATCGGATGGCTACACCTTC	CASSLTGESDGYTF
TRBV18	NA	TRBJ2-4	NA	TGTGCCAGCTCACCAAATCCCCCAGCCAAAAACATTCAGTACTTC	CASSPNPPAKNIQYF
TRBV6-4	NA	TRBJ1-1	NA	TGTGCCAGCAGGGTCTGGAATGATCTGAACACTGAAGCTTTCTTT	CASRVWNDLNTEAFF
TRBV4-2	NA	TRBJ1-4	NA	TGTGCCAGCAGCCAAGGGGTTGGGGCACCCAATAATGAAAAACTGTTTTTT	CASSQGVGAPNNEKLFF
TRBV18	NA	TRBJ2-3	NA	TGTGCCAGCTCACCACCCCCAGGAGATACGCAGTATTTT	CASSPPPGDTQYF